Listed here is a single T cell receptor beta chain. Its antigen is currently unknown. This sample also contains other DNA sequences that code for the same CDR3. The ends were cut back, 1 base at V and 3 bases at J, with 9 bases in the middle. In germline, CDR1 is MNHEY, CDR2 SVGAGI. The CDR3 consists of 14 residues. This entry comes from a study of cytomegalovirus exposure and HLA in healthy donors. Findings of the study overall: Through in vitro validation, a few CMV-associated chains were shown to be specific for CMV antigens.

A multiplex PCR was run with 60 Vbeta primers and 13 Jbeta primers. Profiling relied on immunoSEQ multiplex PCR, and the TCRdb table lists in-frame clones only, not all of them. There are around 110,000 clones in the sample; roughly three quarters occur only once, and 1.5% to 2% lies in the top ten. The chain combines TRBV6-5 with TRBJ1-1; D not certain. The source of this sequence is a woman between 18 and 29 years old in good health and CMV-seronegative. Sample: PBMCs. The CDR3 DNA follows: TGTGCCAGCAGTTACTTACAGAGAGACACTGAAGCTTTCTTT. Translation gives CASSYLQRDTEAFF.